This entry lists 14 T cell receptor beta chains sequenced from one sample in a study of Ad26.COV2.S vaccination and SARS-CoV-2 variants. Treatment here: around 19 received Ad26.COV2.S at low or high dose, single or two shots; several received placebo; per-sample allocation not given. Specimen acquisition occurred on day 63 following the initial vaccine or placebo injection. TCRdb's table, derived via immunoSEQ multiplex PCR, lists solely in-frame clones and lacks some. The sample records about 500,000 clones, 70% to 90% being singletons. Sequencing was performed on peripheral blood, taken in a trial of Ad26.COV2.S vaccine versus placebo. The receptor source for this set is a person between 18 and 65 years old who received the Ad26.COV2.S COVID-19 vaccine or a placebo.

The chain has TRBV30 and TRBJ1-2; D is unclear. Germline loops: CDR1 GTSNPN, CDR2 SVGIG (reference sequence). The CDR3 loop spans 12 amino acids. V lost 2 bases, J lost 5 bases, and 9 bases lay in between. CDR3 in DNA: TGTGCCTGGAGTACAAACAAGTATGGCTACACCTTC. Protein: CAWSTNKYGYTF.

The chain couples TRBV18 to TRBJ1-6; weak D call: TRBD1 (6 bases). The V end was cut by 2 bases, the J end by 4 bases, with 15 bases between. CDR3 length equals 17 residues. CDR1 is KGHSH, CDR2 LQKENI, per germline. CDR3 coding DNA: TGTGCCAGCTCACCATCGTTAAGGACAGTTTATAATTCACCCCTCCACTTT. Translation gives CASSPSLRTVYNSPLHF.

The chain carries TRBV18 and TRBJ2-3; the match to TRBD1 covers 7 bases. Trimming took 2 bases from V and 6 from J; bases not matched to a gene: 8. Germline CDR1 is KGHSH and CDR2 is LQKENI. The CDR3 length is 15 residues. DNA for the CDR3: TGTGCCAGCTCACCAGGGGACCAGGGGGTGGATACGCAGTATTTT. Translation gives CASSPGDQGVDTQYF.

The V and J genes are TRBV29-1 and TRBJ1-2; TRBD1 matches at 7 bases. The CDR3 loop spans 14 amino acids. Germline V gene lookup returns CDR1 SQVTM and CDR2 ANQGSEA. J lost 7 bases, V lost 3 bases, and 11 bases had no gene match. This CDR3 reads CSVESWGTASGYTF. The CDR3 coding sequence is TGCAGCGTTGAGAGTTGGGGGACAGCCTCTGGCTACACCTTC. Variable domain in full (rest from reference TRBV29-1 and TRBJ1-2): SAVISQKPSRDICQRGTSLTIQCQVDSQVTMMFWYRQQPGQSLTLIATANQGSEATYESGFVIDKFPISRPNLTFSTLTVSNMSPEDSSIYLCSVESWGTASGYTFGSGTRLTVV.

The chain couples TRBV5-8 to TRBJ2-3, with 7 nucleotides matching TRBD2. CDR1 and CDR2 from the germline V gene are SGHTS and YDEGEE. CDR3 length: 14 residues. Germline trimming cut 6 bases from V and 8 bases from J; bases unmatched to any gene: 12. The CDR3 reads CASNEGTSAGTQYF. The DNA of the CDR3 is TGTGCCAGCAACGAAGGAACTAGCGCCGGTACGCAGTATTTT.

The V and J genes are TRBV6-6 and TRBJ1-3; D remains ambiguous. CDR1 is MNHNY, CDR2 SVGAGI, per germline (reference sequence). The CDR3 is 12 residues long. Trimming cost V 7 bases and J 0 bases, with 4 bases left between them. CDR3 nucleotide sequence: TGTGCCAGCAAGGACTCTGGAAACACCATATATTTT. Residues: CASKDSGNTIYF.

The chain is built from TRBV5-1 and TRBJ2-7, with TRBD1 identical over 9 bases. Germline V gene lookup returns CDR1 SGHRS and CDR2 YFSETQ. Trimming at V came to 4 bases and at J to 5 bases, leaving 4 bases not matched to a gene. The CDR3 is 13 amino acids. The CDR3 DNA sequence: TGCGCCAGCAGCGGGGACAGGGTCAACGAGCAGTACTTC. Residues: CASSGDRVNEQYF.

The rearrangement joins TRBV11-2 to TRBJ2-2, with 9 bases fitting TRBD2. Germline loops: CDR1 SGHAT, CDR2 FQNNGV. With 8 bases clipped from V and 4 bases from J, the junction kept 8 bases outside the gene matches. CDR3 length: 15 residues. DNA of the CDR3: TGTGCCAGCGAGGCGGGAGGGCTGGGCACCGGGGAGCTGTTTTTT. It specifies CASEAGGLGTGELFF. The entire variable domain, with the rest obtained from reference TRBV11-2 and TRBJ2-2, is as follows: EAGVAQSPRYKIIEKRQSVAFWCNPISGHATLYWYQQILGQGPKLLIQFQNNGVVDDSQLPKDRFSAERLKGVDSTLKIQPAKLEDSAVYLCASEAGGLGTGELFFGEGSRLTVL.

DNA of the CDR3: TGCGCCAGCAGCCAAGGGGGGACTAGCCATCCACAAGAGACCCAGTACTTC. This codes for CASSQGGTSHPQETQYF. The V and J genes are TRBV4-3 and TRBJ2-5; TRBD2 aligns across 9 bases. Losses at the gene ends were 1 base for V and 2 bases for J; bases not matched to a gene: 8. CDR1 and CDR2 (germline): LGHNA, YSLEER. This CDR3 region has 17 residues.

In this sample, this clone turned up once. The chain links TRBV15 to TRBJ1-6; 11 bases are a match to TRBD1. V gave up 1 base and J gave up 9 bases; unmatched junction bases: 11. From germline, CDR1 is LNHNV and CDR2 YYDKDF (reference sequence). The CDR3 spans 18 residues. The CDR3 sequence is CATSRGDRGFYGASPLHF. The DNA of the CDR3 is TGTGCCACCAGCAGAGGGGACAGGGGGTTCTACGGGGCTTCACCCCTCCACTTT.

This chain connects TRBV3-1 (or the pseudogene TRBV3-2) to TRBJ2-3; D gene ambiguous. Trimming shortened V by 0 bases and J by 0 bases, and 10 bases separated the two germline ends. The germline V gene has CDR1 LGHDT and CDR2 YNNKEL (reference sequence). The CDR3 length is 16 residues. The CDR3 coding sequence is TGTGCCAGCAGCCAAGAAGCGATTATGAGCACAGATACGCAGTATTTT. Its protein is CASSQEAIMSTDTQYF.

The chain carries TRBV14 and TRBJ2-3; D may be TRBD2 (5 bases). This CDR3 is built from 14 residues. The V gene lost 4 bases and the J gene lost 5 bases, with 13 bases spanning the gap. Per germline, CDR1 SGHDN and CDR2 FVKESK. CDR3 loop: CASSRRRSKDTQYF. The CDR3 DNA reads as TGTGCCAGCAGCCGCCGGAGGTCCAAAGATACGCAGTATTTT. The full variable domain, in which reference TRBV14 and TRBJ2-3 provide the parts outside the CDR3, is EAGVTQFPSHSVIEKGQTVTLRCDPISGHDNLYWYRRVMGKEIKFLLHFVKESKQDESGMPNNRFLAERTGGTYSTLKVQPAELEDSGVYFCASSRRRSKDTQYFGPGTRLTVL.

This sequence joins TRBV9 and TRBJ2-7; D remains ambiguous. CDR1 SGDLS and CDR2 YYNGEE come from the germline V gene. The V end was cut by 0 bases, the J end by 2 bases, with 12 bases between. This CDR3 region has 15 residues. The CDR3: CASSVGPTGPYEQYF. In nucleotides, the CDR3 is TGTGCCAGCAGCGTAGGCCCCACTGGACCCTACGAGCAGTACTTC.

The CDR3: CSVVGPPSNEQFF. For the CDR3, the DNA is TGCAGCGTTGTCGGTCCTCCATCAAATGAGCAGTTCTTC. The chain couples TRBV29-1 to TRBJ2-1; D call uncertain. Trimming took 4 bases from V and 7 from J, leaving 14 bases between them. Germline V CDR1 and CDR2: SQVTM, ANQGSEA. The CDR3 is made up of 13 amino acids.